The source of this T cell receptor beta chain is a study of early T cells in non-severe SARS-CoV-2 infection. Looking at the study overall: Bulk RNA from unsorted whole blood was sequenced; chains were unpaired.

This clonotype was seen ten or more times. Its antigen is as yet unknown. The germline V gene encodes CDR1 MGHRA and CDR2 YSYEKL. The CDR3 spans 18 residues. V trimming: 5 bases; J trimming: 0 bases; junction bases outside the gene matches: 8. Notes on the study in general: Using VDJdb, the matching emphasized anti-spike CD8 responses while missing private and CD4 specificities.

Individual cDNA molecules were tagged with unique molecular identifiers. Using its own MiXCR run on the 5' RACE reads, TCRdb lists one record per CDR3 protein. The data show under 100,000 distinct CDR3 sequences, about 10% seen once. Sequenced input: whole blood. The rearrangement joins TRBV4-1 to TRBJ2-5; 14 bases line up with TRBD2. This TCR came from an adult who was a healthcare worker with PCR-confirmed SARS-CoV-2 infection or an uninfected control (not recorded which). The CDR3 nucleotides read TGCGCCAGCAGCTTCGGACTAGCGGGGGGTAGAAACCAAGAGACCCAGTACTTC. Protein sequence: CASSFGLAGGRNQETQYF.